The source of this T cell receptor beta chain is a study of early T cells in non-severe SARS-CoV-2 infection listed by TCRdb under 2021. Describing the broader study: TCR sequencing used bulk RNA from unsorted whole blood, so alpha and beta chains could not be paired. General study outcomes and caveats: Matching against VDJdb was skewed toward anti-spike CD8 responses, likely underestimated virus-specific expansions, and missed private and CD4 specificities.

This was a case-control study nested in a cohort of healthcare workers in London, UK, who had nasopharyngeal swab PCR tests and blood samples taken every week. Healthcare workers were enrolled in the week of the UK lockdown, from 23 to 31 March 2020, and were followed every week for up to 16 weeks. Library preparation employed 5' RACE. The instrument was a NextSeq 500. In the TCR library protocol, unique molecular identifiers were attached to individual cDNA molecules to correct for PCR bias and sequencing error. TCR alpha and beta chains were both sequenced, and the abundances of alpha and beta sequences in each sample were closely correlated with each other. For the original study's pipeline: Decombinator V4 was used to annotate the V gene, J gene and CDR3 of the TCR sequences. TCRs were defined as expanded if a significant change between any two time points was detected under a Poisson model with p below 0.0001. TCR abundances were normalised to the total number of TCRs sequenced per sample and were expressed as counts per million. TRAV1-2 paired with TRAJ12, TRAJ20 or TRAJ33 defined MAIT TCRs, while TRAV10 paired with TRAJ18 defined iNKT TCRs. A search of VDJdb, accessed on 1 November 2021, was run for TCRs annotated to CMV, EBV and SARS-CoV-2, with TCRs annotated for multiple antigens excluded. Using fastp at Q25 and MiXCR, TCRdb reprocessed the public reads and kept productive beta chains. Duplicate CDR3 protein sequences are folded into a single record with the most common DNA and genes. V and J calls and clone size were set by TCRdb, not the authors. The sample table lists about 99,000 distinct CDR3 sequences, 16% of them with a count of one. Around 1.3% of the sample belongs to the ten largest clones.

From the cysteine up to the phenylalanine, the CDR3 has a length of 15 residues. Of all the DNA, just the CDR3 is kept, 45 bases in frame from base 1. V loses 4 bases at its end and J loses 7 bases; junction bases beyond the gene matches: 10. From a lookup of the germline V gene (reference sequence), CDR1 and CDR2 are SEHNR and FQNEAQ. This clonotype was picked up a small number of times. No antigen is known for it. The sample holds no much larger clone one base away, and base qualities are not on file. This TCR came from an adult who was a healthcare worker with PCR-confirmed SARS-CoV-2 infection or an uninfected control (not recorded which). Specimen: whole blood. The receptor chain draws on TRBV7-9 and TRBJ2-1, with TRBD1 identical over 7 junction bases. At the DNA level, the sequence is TGTGCCAGCAGCTCACGACAGGGAGTGGGGAATGAGCAGTTCTTC. Its coded protein is CASSSRQGVGNEQFF. With the rest looked up from the reference TRBV7-9 and TRBJ2-1 genes rather than sequenced, the full variable domain is DTGVSQNPRHKITKRGQNVTFRCDPISEHNRLYWYRQTLGQGPEFLTYFQNEAQLEKSRLLSDRFSAERPKGSFSTLEIQRTEQGDSAMYLCASSSRQGVGNEQFFGPGTRLTVL.